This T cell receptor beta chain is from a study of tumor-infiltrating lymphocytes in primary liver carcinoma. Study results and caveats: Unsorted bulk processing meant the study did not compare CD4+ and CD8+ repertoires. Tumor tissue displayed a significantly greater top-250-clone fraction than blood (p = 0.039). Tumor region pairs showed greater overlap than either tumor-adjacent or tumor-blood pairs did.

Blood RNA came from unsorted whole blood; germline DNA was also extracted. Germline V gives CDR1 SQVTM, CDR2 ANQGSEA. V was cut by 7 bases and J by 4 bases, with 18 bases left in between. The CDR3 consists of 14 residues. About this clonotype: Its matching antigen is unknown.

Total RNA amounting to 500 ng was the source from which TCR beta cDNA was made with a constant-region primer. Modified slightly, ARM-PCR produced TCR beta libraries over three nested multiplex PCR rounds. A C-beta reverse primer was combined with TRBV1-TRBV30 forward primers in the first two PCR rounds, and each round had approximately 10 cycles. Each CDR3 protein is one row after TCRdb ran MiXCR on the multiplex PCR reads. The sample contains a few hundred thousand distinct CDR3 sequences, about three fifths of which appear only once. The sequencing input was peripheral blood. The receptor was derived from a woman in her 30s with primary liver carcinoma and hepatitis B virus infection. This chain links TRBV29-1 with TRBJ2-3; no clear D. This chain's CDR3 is CSALRYRTPDTQYF. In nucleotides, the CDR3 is TGCAGCGCCCTAAGGTACCGAACACCAGATACGCAGTATTTT.